A selection of T cell receptor beta chains follows, all from one sample in a study of shared clonotypes between healthy human individuals. TCRdb keeps only in-frame clones here, not all; method: immunoSEQ multiplex PCR. The data hold over a million clones, with about four fifths observed a single time. Source material: memory CD4+ T cells from PBMCs. The source is a man aged 18 to 35 in good health. Some clones in this sample may be carry-over from other donors' samples. Both conserved end residues are part of each CDR3. A D gene is named only where the DNA matches it firmly. Size values are once, few and many counts, or a class for expanded clones, and some rows have none.

TRBJ1-2 | few | TRBV2 | TRBD1 | TGTGCCAGCAGCTGGGACAGCTATGGCTACACCTTC | CASSWDSYGYTF
TRBJ1-2 | . | TRBV2 | . | TGTGCCAGCGAGGGGTTTGGCAGGTCTGATGGCTACACCTTC | CASEGFGRSDGYTF
TRBJ2-7 | . | TRBV28 | . | TGTGCCGCAACAGGGAGCTCCTACGAGCAGTACTTC | CAATGSSYEQYF
TRBJ1-1 | few | TRBV19 | . | TGTGCCAGTAGGCTATGGGCCGGTCAGCACACTGAAGCTTTCTTT | CASRLWAGQHTEAFF
TRBJ2-7 | once | TRBV7-2 | TRBD1 | TGTGCCAGCAGCTCCTGGACAGGAGCCTACGAGCAGTACTTC | CASSSWTGAYEQYF
TRBJ2-5 | once | TRBV2 | TRBD1 | TGTGCCAGCAGTGTACAGGGGCGGGAGACCCAGTACTTC | CASSVQGRETQYF
TRBJ2-2 | . | TRBV5-6 | TRBD1 | TGTGCCAGCAGCAAGACAGGGGGTGACACCGGGGAGCTGTTTTTT | CASSKTGGDTGELFF
TRBJ2-7 | few | TRBV5-4 | TRBD2 | TGTGCCAGCAGCTCGAACTGGGAGGGCGAGCAGTACTTC | CASSSNWEGEQYF
TRBJ1-2 | . | TRBV19 | TRBD1 | TGTGCCAGTAGTACCCCAGGGGGCGACTATGGCTACACCTTC | CASSTPGGDYGYTF
TRBJ1-5 | . | TRBV28 | . | TGTGCCAGCAGTTTTGGGTTGGGTTCAGGCAATCAGCCCCAGCATTTT | CASSFGLGSGNQPQHF
TRBJ2-7 | once | TRBV5-1 | . | TGCGCCAGCAGCTTGCTTCACGGTTACGAGCAGTACTTC | CASSLLHGYEQYF
TRBJ2-7 | . | TRBV19 | . | TGTGCCAGTAGTACCCCTTCCCTGGACCGTACTTCATACGAGCAGTACTTC | CASSTPSLDRTSYEQYF
TRBJ1-1 | few | TRBV11-1 | . | TGTGCCAGCAGCTCAAGGAACAGGGTTACGAACACTGAAGCTTTCTTT | CASSSRNRVTNTEAFF
TRBJ2-2 | . | TRBV29-1 | TRBD1 | TGCAGCGTGGAGACAGGGGTCACCGGGGAGCTGTTTTTT | CSVETGVTGELFF
TRBJ2-1 | . | TRBV7-3 | TRBD2 | TGTGCCAGCAGCCCAATAGCGGGATCCTACAATGAGCAGTTCTTC | CASSPIAGSYNEQFF
TRBJ1-5 | . | TRBV29-1 | . | TGCAGCGTCTCCCCTGAGAAGGGGAGCAATCAGCCCCAGCATTTT | CSVSPEKGSNQPQHF
TRBJ2-1 | . | TRBV9 | . | TGTGCCAGCAGCGATCTCGGCGGGAAGCAGTTCTTC | CASSDLGGKQFF
TRBJ2-2 | . | TRBV4-2 | . | TGTGCCAGCAGCCAAGATGGGGTGGGGAACACCGGGGAGCTGTTTTTT | CASSQDGVGNTGELFF
TRBJ2-2 | once | TRBV27 | . | TGTGCCAGCAGCCCCAGGGGCCCTTTGAACACCGGGGAGCTGTTTTTT | CASSPRGPLNTGELFF
TRBJ1-5 | . | TRBV28 | . | TGTGCCAGCGGGTTAGGAAGAAGGGATGGGGATTTT | CASGLGRRDGDF
TRBJ1-2 | . | TRBV7-7 | . | TGTGCCAGCCCCCCAGACGGCGGGTATGGCTACACCTTC | CASPPDGGYGYTF
TRBJ1-1 | . | TRBV5-4 | . | TGTGCCAGCAGCCCGGGAAATCCCCAAAACACAAACACTGAAGCTTTCTTT | CASSPGNPQNTNTEAFF
TRBJ2-2 | few | TRBV5-1 | . | TGCGCCAGCAGCTTGGACAGCGTGAACACCGGGGAGCTGTTTTTT | CASSLDSVNTGELFF
TRBJ2-1 | . | TRBV5-1 | . | TGCGCCAGCAGCTTGGTGGCGGGACTGGGATACAATGAGCAGTTCTTC | CASSLVAGLGYNEQFF
TRBJ2-3 | . | TRBV5-1 | . | TGCGCCAGCAGCTTGGACCCAGAAAGCACAGATACGCAGTATTTT | CASSLDPESTDTQYF
TRBJ2-5 | . | TRBV7-2 | . | TGTGCCAGCAGCTTAGAACCGGCCGAGACCCAGTACTTC | CASSLEPAETQYF
TRBJ2-1 | . | TRBV9 | TRBD2 | TGTGCCAGCAGCGTAGAAGGCGGGAGGAGGAATGAGCAGTTCTTC | CASSVEGGRRNEQFF
TRBJ1-1 | . | TRBV9 | . | TGTGCCAGCAGCGTAGGGGACGGGGGCCCTGAAGCTTTCTTT | CASSVGDGGPEAFF
TRBJ1-5 | . | TRBV18 | . | TGTGCCAGCTCAACTGACAGTGCGAGCAATCAGCCCCAGCATTTT | CASSTDSASNQPQHF
TRBJ2-6 | . | TRBV2 | . | TGTGCCAGCCGAGACAGGACCCCACCCTCTGGGGCCAACGTCCTGACTTTC | CASRDRTPPSGANVLTF
TRBJ2-7 | . | TRBV28 | TRBD2 | TGTGCCAGCAGACCCAGCGGGAGGGCCTCCCTCGAGCAGTACTTC | CASRPSGRASLEQYF
TRBJ1-1 | . | TRBV28 | . | TGTGCCAGCACCGCTCCGGGACCTAGGGGAATGAACACTGAAGCTTTCTTT | CASTAPGPRGMNTEAFF
TRBJ1-2 | . | TRBV14 | TRBD1 | TGTGCCAGCAGCCTACCGACAGGGCCCCTCTATGGCTACACCTTC | CASSLPTGPLYGYTF
TRBJ1-1 | . | TRBV10-3 | TRBD1 | TGTGCCATCAGGCCGACAGGGTCGGGCACTGAAGCTTTCTTT | CAIRPTGSGTEAFF
TRBJ2-7 | . | TRBV6-6 | . | TGTGCCAGCAGTTCCTGGACAGCAACCTACGAGCAGTACTTC | CASSSWTATYEQYF
TRBJ2-1 | . | TRBV27 | . | TGTGCCAGCAGTCCCACTGAGCGGACGGGTTACAATGAGCAGTTCTTC | CASSPTERTGYNEQFF
TRBJ1-1 | . | TRBV5-1 | . | TGCGCCAGCAGTGGTACGGGAGAAGGGGATGGGAACACTGAAGCTTTCTTT | CASSGTGEGDGNTEAFF
TRBJ2-4 | once | TRBV28 | TRBD1 | TGTGCCAGCAGTTCGCCGGGACAGCTCGACCACATTCAGTACTTC | CASSSPGQLDHIQYF
TRBJ1-1 | few | TRBV29-1 | TRBD1 | TGCAGCGTTGTCAGGGGGACGAACACTGAAGCTTTCTTT | CSVVRGTNTEAFF
TRBJ2-7 | . | TRBV5-6 | TRBD2 | TGTGCCAGCAGCTTACTGGGACTAGCCCCCTACGAGCAGTACTTC | CASSLLGLAPYEQYF
TRBJ1-1 | once | TRBV5-8 | TRBD1 | TGTGCCAGCTCCACGACAGGGGGCATTAAAGCTTTCTTT | CASSTTGGIKAFF
TRBJ1-1 | . | TRBV14 | . | TGTGCCAGCAGCCATCCCGGGGAGATGAACACTGAAGCTTTCTTT | CASSHPGEMNTEAFF
TRBJ2-5 | few | TRBV7-9 | . | TGTGCCAGCATTTCCCAGGGGGAGACCCAGTACTTC | CASISQGETQYF
TRBJ2-1 | . | TRBV14 | TRBD2 | TGTGCCAGCAGCCTACGTCCTCCGACTAGCGGATTCTACAATGAGCAGTTCTTC | CASSLRPPTSGFYNEQFF
TRBJ2-7 | . | TRBV4-1 | TRBD2 | TGCGCCAGCAGCCATCCAGGGGCGGGAGGGATGAACTACGAGCAGTACTTC | CASSHPGAGGMNYEQYF
TRBJ1-5 | . | TRBV6-6 | . | TGTGCCAGCAGTTACTCGGCCGATCAGCCCCAGCATTTT | CASSYSADQPQHF
TRBJ2-7 | . | TRBV5-1 | TRBD1 | TGCGCCAGCAACCGGGACAGTAACTCCTACGAGCAGTACTTC | CASNRDSNSYEQYF
TRBJ1-5 | . | TRBV5-1 | TRBD1 | TGCGCCAGCAGCGTGGGGACAGGGGATCAGCCCCAGCATTTT | CASSVGTGDQPQHF
TRBJ1-2 | . | TRBV10-3 | . | TGTGCCATCAGTGAGTCCTCTAAACCATATGGCTACACCTTC | CAISESSKPYGYTF
TRBJ2-3 | . | TRBV9 | TRBD2 | TGTGCCAGCAGCGTAACCCGAGGCCGCGGGAGTGTCTCAGATACGCAGTATTTT | CASSVTRGRGSVSDTQYF
TRBJ1-1 | . | TRBV2 | . | TGTGCCAGCAGGGGGGAGGAGGGTGAAGCTTTCTTT | CASRGEEGEAFF
TRBJ1-4 | . | TRBV19 | . | TGTGCCAGTAGTCCTCTCACAGGGAGCCTGGCTGAAAAACTGTTTTTT | CASSPLTGSLAEKLFF
TRBJ2-2 | . | TRBV5-4 | TRBD1 | TGTGCCAGCAGCCGGACAGGGGGCGGAGGCGGGGAGCTGTTTTTT | CASSRTGGGGGELFF